This T cell receptor (beta chain) emerged from a study of blood T cell repertoires in COVID-19. Study information: Sample material is recorded as cDNA or gDNA derived from T cells, B-cell-depleted T cells, or PBMCs.

The protocol was immunoSEQ multiplex PCR, while the TCRdb copy is restricted to in-frame clones and leaves out a portion. The table lists some 270,000 clones, roughly 90% of them singletons. V lost 3 bases and J lost 7; bases outside the gene matches: 20. The CDR3 is 19 amino acids. Germline CDR1 and CDR2: MRHNA and SNTAGT. The source is a man in his thirties or forties with acute or convalescent COVID-19. Sequenced material: peripheral blood. The rearrangement joins TRBV6-4 to TRBJ2-2, with 7 positions matching TRBD1. The CDR3 sequence is CASSEEFGAETGKVGELFF. CDR3 in DNA: TGTGCCAGCAGTGAAGAGTTTGGCGCGGAGACAGGGAAGGTCGGGGAGCTGTTTTTT.